What follows are 30 T cell receptor beta chains derived from one specimen sequenced in a study of T cell changes during pregnancy in multiple sclerosis. Repertoires were generated with immunoSEQ multiplex PCR, while TCRdb's copy carries only in-frame clones and drops some. The table lists about 83,000 clones, 90% to 95% of them singletons. This material consisted of peripheral blood, taken in the second trimester of pregnancy. Receptor source: a female donor with multiple sclerosis, enrolled in a pregnancy study.

V is TRBV15 and J is TRBJ2-7; TRBD2 matches at 7 bases. This CDR3 is 16 amino acids long. Germline-derived CDR1 and CDR2 are LNHNV and YYDKDF (reference sequence). After removal of 4 bases from V and 0 bases from J, the junction contained 9 bases not matched to a gene. CDR3 region: CATSTELGLSSYEQYF. CDR3 DNA sequence: TGTGCCACCAGCACAGAACTGGGACTATCCTCCTACGAGCAGTACTTC.

The chain carries TRBV30 and TRBJ1-5, with D maybe TRBD1 (6 bases). Deletions cut 1 base from V and 6 bases from J, with 19 bases between. CDR1 is GTSNPN, CDR2 SVGIG, per germline (reference sequence). The CDR3 covers 16 residues. Here the CDR3 reads CAWSDRDPGYGQPQHF. In DNA, the CDR3 is TGTGCCTGGAGTGACAGGGACCCGGGGTATGGTCAGCCCCAGCATTTT.

The chain links TRBV2 to TRBJ1-5; the D gene is possibly TRBD1 (5 bases). CDR3 length: 14 residues. Trimming pared 6 bases from V and 2 bases from J, leaving 11 bases between. The germline V gene encodes CDR1 SNHLY and CDR2 FYNNEI. The DNA of the CDR3 is TGTGCCAGCAGGGGGGGGTCTGGCAATCAGCCCCAGCATTTT. It specifies CASRGGSGNQPQHF.

V and J are TRBV4-1 and TRBJ1-1; D gene uncertain. Germline CDR1 reads MGHRA; CDR2 reads YSYEKL. The CDR3 totals 13 residues. Trimming cost V 8 bases and J 4 bases, with 14 bases left between them. CDR3: CASREGFSTEAFF. The CDR3 DNA reads as TGCGCCAGCCGGGAGGGTTTCAGCACTGAAGCTTTCTTT.

A word on this clone: Within the sample, other DNA sequences also encode this same CDR3. The J gene is TRBJ1-1, the V gene TRBV27, with a possible D match to TRBD1 (6 bases). From germline, CDR1 is MNHEY and CDR2 SMNVEV (reference sequence). Trimming cost V 2 bases and J 4 bases, with 11 bases left between them. The CDR3 consists of 14 residues. The CDR3 DNA follows: TGTGCCAGCAGTTTAACAGGGATTTTCACTGAAGCTTTCTTT. It specifies CASSLTGIFTEAFF.

The genes are TRBV4-1 and TRBJ2-5, with 10 positions matching TRBD2. Germline V gene data show CDR1 as MGHRA and CDR2 as YSYEKL. The CDR3 is 16 residues long. Germline trimming cut 2 bases from V and 0 bases from J; bases unmatched to any gene: 3. The CDR3 is CASSQQTSGNQETQYF. As DNA, the CDR3 is TGCGCCAGCAGCCAACAAACTAGCGGGAACCAAGAGACCCAGTACTTC.

The chain couples TRBV19 to TRBJ1-4; D is unclear. The V gene lost 6 bases and the J gene lost 6 bases, with 11 bases spanning the gap. Germline V CDR1 and CDR2: LNHDA, SQIVND (reference sequence). The CDR3 has 13 amino acids. CDR3 nucleotides: TGTGCCAGTAGATCTGGGGAGTATGAAAAACTGTTTTTT. Protein sequence: CASRSGEYEKLFF.

This chain uses TRBV29-1 with TRBJ1-2; TRBD1 aligns across 7 bases. The germline V gene has CDR1 SQVTM and CDR2 ANQGSEA. V was clipped by 5 bases and J by 0 bases; unmatched bases: 3. This CDR3 comprises 13 residues. For the CDR3, the DNA is TGCAGCGTTTCGACAGGGACTAACTATGGCTACACCTTC. Its translation is CSVSTGTNYGYTF. Using reference TRBV29-1 and TRBJ1-2 for the parts outside the CDR3, the full variable domain is SAVISQKPSRDICQRGTSLTIQCQVDSQVTMMFWYRQQPGQSLTLIATANQGSEATYESGFVIDKFPISRPNLTFSTLTVSNMSPEDSSIYLCSVSTGTNYGYTFGSGTRLTVV.

The chain employs TRBV5-6 and TRBJ1-3; D remains ambiguous. Germline assignment: CDR1 SGHDT and CDR2 YYEEEE. V was pared by 5 bases and J by 4 bases, with 4 bases between. There are 11 residues in the CDR3. The CDR3 bases are TGTGCCAGCAGTATCGGAAACACCATATATTTT. Amino acids: CASSIGNTIYF.

This chain connects TRBV10-3 to TRBJ2-1, with 10 bases that match TRBD1. Trimming took 10 bases from V and 4 from J; bases not matched to a gene: 13. The CDR3 has 16 amino acids. CDR1 ENHRY and CDR2 SYGVKD come from the germline V gene. The CDR3: CATQKGRDRGYNEQFF. The CDR3 DNA follows: TGTGCCACACAGAAGGGCCGGGACAGGGGTTACAATGAGCAGTTCTTC.

This clone was seen only once. The rearrangement joins TRBV19 to TRBJ2-5; D is ambiguous. Germline CDR1 reads LNHDA; CDR2 reads SQIVND (reference sequence). Trimming removed 7 bases at V and 0 bases at J, with 12 bases between. The CDR3 length is 14 residues. The CDR3 protein is CASIVHQYQETQYF. The CDR3 DNA sequence: TGTGCCAGTATCGTTCACCAGTACCAAGAGACCCAGTACTTC.

This clone has only one observation. CDR3 DNA: TGTGCCAGCAGCCCAGGAGGAACGAATGAGCAGTTCTTC. Protein product: CASSPGGTNEQFF. The genes are TRBV7-9 and TRBJ2-1, with a tentative D call TRBD2 (5 bases). Trimming took off 5 bases at V and 7 bases at J, with 12 bases between the two ends. Germline V lookup: CDR1 SEHNR, CDR2 FQNEAQ (reference sequence). The CDR3 contains 13 residues. Complete variable domain (other parts from reference TRBV7-9 and TRBJ2-1): DTGVSQNPRHKITKRGQNVTFRCDPISEHNRLYWYRQTLGQGPEFLTYFQNEAQLEKSRLLSDRFSAERPKGSFSTLEIQRTEQGDSAMYLCASSPGGTNEQFFGPGTRLTVL.

J is TRBJ2-1 and V is TRBV27; the D is unclear. CDR3 length equals 16 residues. V shed 3 bases and J shed 5 bases, with 17 bases lying between them. CDR1 and CDR2 (germline): MNHEY, SMNVEV (reference sequence). The CDR3 spells CASSFNSWSWDNEQFF. In DNA, the CDR3 is TGTGCCAGCAGTTTTAACAGTTGGTCTTGGGACAATGAGCAGTTCTTC.

The gene calls are TRBV29-1 and TRBJ2-7; 9 bases align to TRBD2. V gave up 4 bases and J gave up 0 bases; unmatched junction bases: 10. CDR1 is SQVTM and CDR2 is ANQGSEA in the germline V gene. CDR3 size: 16 residues. CDR3 loop: CSVVSALSGSSYEQYF. In DNA form, the CDR3 reads TGCAGCGTTGTATCCGCGCTTAGCGGGAGCTCCTACGAGCAGTACTTC.

In DNA form, the CDR3 reads TGCGCCAGCAGCCGCGGAGACCCCAGCGAGCAGTACTTC. It yields the protein CASSRGDPSEQYF. The chain is built from TRBV5-1 and TRBJ2-7; D unresolved. Germline CDR1 reads SGHRS; CDR2 reads YFSETQ. Between the trimmed V and J ends, which lost 4 bases and 6 bases, there was a span of 14 bases. This CDR3 is built from 13 residues. The entire variable domain, with the rest obtained from reference TRBV5-1 and TRBJ2-7, is as follows: KAGVTQTPRYLIKTRGQQVTLSCSPISGHRSVSWYQQTPGQGLQFLFEYFSETQRNKGNFPGRFSGRQFSNSRSEMNVSTLELGDSALYLCASSRGDPSEQYFGPGTRLTVT.

The rearrangement uses TRBV30 and TRBJ2-7, with 10 positions matching TRBD1. Trimming took 1 base from V and 3 from J; bases not matched to a gene: 12. The germline CDR1 and CDR2 sequences are GTSNPN and SVGIG (reference sequence). This CDR3 contains 17 residues. The CDR3 nucleotides read TGTGCCTGGAGTGGGACAGGGGGAGACTTTGAGGTCTACGAGCAGTACTTC. Protein product: CAWSGTGGDFEVYEQYF.

The V call is TRBV27, the J call TRBJ2-1; 9 bases map to TRBD1. This CDR3 region has 15 residues. V was clipped by 3 bases and J by 8 bases; unmatched bases: 8. Per germline, CDR1 MNHEY and CDR2 SMNVEV (reference sequence). The CDR3 DNA sequence: TGTGCCAGCAGTTTGCCGGGACAGGGTGTCTATGAGCAGTTCTTC. Its translation is CASSLPGQGVYEQFF.

The chain carries TRBV25-1 and TRBJ2-1; 7 positions agree with TRBD1. The CDR3 loop spans 16 amino acids. CDR1 and CDR2 (germline): MGHDK, SYGVNS. V dropped 4 bases and J dropped 7; count of bases not matched to a gene: 13. The DNA of the CDR3 is TGTGCCAGCAGTGGTTCGACAGGGACCTTGTGGAATGAGCAGTTCTTC. Translated: CASSGSTGTLWNEQFF.

The chain links TRBV28 to TRBJ2-7; the match to TRBD1 covers 7 bases. V was pared by 5 bases and J by 4 bases, with 8 bases of the junction left unmatched. The germline gives CDR1 MDHEN, CDR2 SYDVKM. CDR3 length equals 14 residues. The CDR3 DNA follows: TGTGCCAGCAGTCTCGACAGGGTTGGTTACGAGCAGTACTTC. Its protein is CASSLDRVGYEQYF.

This chain joins TRBV11-2 and TRBJ2-2; D is perhaps TRBD1 (6 bases). Trimming took 5 bases from V and 1 from J, leaving 11 bases between them. CDR3 length equals 15 residues. Looked up from germline, CDR1 is SGHAT and CDR2 is FQNNGV. The CDR3 loop reads CASSLDRRNTGELFF. CDR3 DNA: TGTGCCAGCAGCCTTGACAGGAGGAACACCGGGGAGCTGTTTTTT. The full variable domain, rest sourced from reference TRBV11-2 and TRBJ2-2, is EAGVAQSPRYKIIEKRQSVAFWCNPISGHATLYWYQQILGQGPKLLIQFQNNGVVDDSQLPKDRFSAERLKGVDSTLKIQPAKLEDSAVYLCASSLDRRNTGELFFGEGSRLTVL.

This chain connects TRBV6-6 to TRBJ2-5; 7 nucleotides align to TRBD2. The CDR3 consists of 15 residues. With V trimmed by 6 bases and J by 5 bases, 12 bases remained unmatched. CDR1 and CDR2 from the germline V gene are MNHNY and SVGAGI (reference sequence). The CDR3 DNA follows: TGTGCCAGCAGCTTCCGCGTGGGGGAGGGGGAGACCCAGTACTTC. This sequence encodes CASSFRVGEGETQYF.

The chain uses TRBV19 and TRBJ2-3; 7 bases map to TRBD2. Germline assignment: CDR1 LNHDA and CDR2 SQIVND (reference sequence). V lost 0 bases, J lost 2 bases, and 8 bases stayed unmatched. This CDR3 has 17 amino acids. This chain's CDR3 is CASSIDRPSGYTDTQYF. The CDR3, as DNA: TGTGCCAGTAGTATAGATCGGCCTAGCGGTTACACAGATACGCAGTATTTT.

The gene calls are TRBV5-6 and TRBJ2-7; no clear D. V was shortened by 1 base and J by 6 bases, with 11 bases between the two germline ends. Germline lookup yields CDR1 SGHDT and CDR2 YYEEEE. This CDR3 spans 13 amino acids. The CDR3: CASSLIQNPEQYF. The DNA of the CDR3 is TGTGCCAGCAGCTTGATACAGAACCCCGAGCAGTACTTC.

This CDR3 reads CASSANRDREQPQHF. Written as DNA, the CDR3 is TGTGCCAGCAGCGCTAACCGGGACAGGGAGCAGCCCCAGCATTTT. V is TRBV7-8 and J is TRBJ1-5, with TRBD1 matching 9 bases. CDR3 length equals 15 residues. Germline CDR1 reads SGHVS; CDR2 reads FQNEAQ. The junction had 9 bases not matched to a gene; V was cut back by 5 bases and J by 7 bases.

This chain uses TRBV19 with TRBJ1-2; 8 bases are a match to TRBD1. The CDR3 runs to 17 residues. CDR1 and CDR2 from the germline V gene are LNHDA and SQIVND (reference sequence). With 5 bases clipped from V and 0 bases from J, the junction kept 11 bases outside the gene matches. CDR3 coding DNA: TGTGCCAGTAGTGAGCCTGGGACAGGCAAGGCTAACTATGGCTACACCTTC. Its protein product is CASSEPGTGKANYGYTF.

The chain links TRBV10-3 to TRBJ1-2, with 8 bases identical to TRBD1. Germline CDR1 and CDR2: ENHRY and SYGVKD. Trimming cost V 5 bases and J 4 bases; bases outside gene matches: 3. This CDR3 is 13 amino acids long. CDR3 loop: CAISKGQVYGYTF. Written as DNA, the CDR3 is TGTGCCATCAGTAAGGGACAGGTCTATGGCTACACCTTC.

The genes are TRBV28 and TRBJ1-1; TRBD1 might be the D (6 bases). The CDR3 contains 16 residues. Germline CDR1 and CDR2: MDHEN and SYDVKM. Trimming took off 6 bases at V and 1 base at J, with 18 bases between the two ends. Written as DNA, the CDR3 is TGTGCCAGCAGACCCACACAGGGTAACGGGAACACTGAAGCTTTCTTT. As protein: CASRPTQGNGNTEAFF. Full variable domain (missing parts from reference TRBV28 and TRBJ1-1): DVKVTQSSRYLVKRTGEKVFLECVQDMDHENMFWYRQDPGLGLRLIYFSYDVKMKEKGDIPEGYSVSREKKERFSLILESASTNQTSMYLCASRPTQGNGNTEAFFGQGTRLTVV.

The rearrangement links TRBV27 to TRBJ2-1; 12 nucleotides agree with TRBD2. The CDR3 is 15 residues long. Germline V gene data show CDR1 as MNHEY and CDR2 as SMNVEV (reference sequence). The J segment lost 15 bases and the V segment lost 3 bases, leaving 12 bases of the junction unmatched. For the CDR3, the DNA is TGTGCCAGCAGTTTTTACCCTAGCGGGAGGGAATGGCTGTTCTTC. Residues: CASSFYPSGREWLFF.

The chain joins TRBV15 to TRBJ2-5, with TRBD2 matching over 12 bases. V lost 0 bases and J lost 8; bases outside the gene matches: 1. This CDR3 is 14 amino acids long. The germline CDR1 and CDR2 sequences are LNHNV and YYDKDF (reference sequence). The CDR3 loop is CATSRELAGGTQYF. The DNA of the CDR3 is TGTGCCACCAGCAGAGAACTAGCGGGAGGCACCCAGTACTTC.

This chain joins TRBV9 and TRBJ1-1; 7 bases fit TRBD1. V shed 5 bases, J shed 1 base, and the junction held 2 bases outside the gene matches. The germline V gene has CDR1 SGDLS and CDR2 YYNGEE. The CDR3 spans 13 residues. The CDR3 region is CASRQGGNTEAFF. The DNA of the CDR3 is TGTGCCAGCAGGCAGGGGGGGAACACTGAAGCTTTCTTT.